This is a list of T cell receptor beta chains from one sample in a study of cytomegalovirus exposure and HLA in healthy donors. Using immunoSEQ multiplex PCR, the repertoire was profiled, and TCRdb retains in-frame clones only, with some absent. Among under 95,000 clones listed, around 94% were seen once. What was sequenced was PBMCs. These receptors were taken from a woman between 18 and 29 years old in good health and CMV-seronegative. The CDR3 runs from the conserved cysteine through the conserved F or W. Each record gives: clone size, J gene, D gene, CDR3 length, V gene, CDR3 protein, CDR3 DNA. A D gene is named only where the DNA matches it firmly. Where a row states a size, it is once, few, many or the class of an expanded clone; other rows omit it.

NA,TRBJ2-1,TRBD1,18,TRBV30,CAWSTGTGGGRSYNEQFF,TGTGCCTGGAGTACCGGGACAGGGGGCGGGAGGTCCTACAATGAGCAGTTCTTC
NA,TRBJ2-2,NA,16,TRBV6-5,CASSYLPGSNTGELFF,TGTGCCAGCAGTTACCTTCCCGGGTCGAACACCGGGGAGCTGTTTTTT
NA,TRBJ1-5,NA,14,TRBV5-8,CASSLGHRNQPQHF,TGTGCCAGCAGCCTGGGACACCGCAATCAGCCCCAGCATTTT
NA,TRBJ2-1,TRBD1,15,TRBV7-6,CASSLRQGARDEQFF,TGTGCCAGCAGCTTAAGACAGGGGGCTAGGGATGAGCAGTTCTTC
NA,TRBJ1-3,NA,18,TRBV18,CASSATPGPGLSGNTIYF,TGTGCCAGCTCAGCCACCCCTGGCCCTGGCCTCTCTGGAAACACCATATATTTT
NA,TRBJ2-1,TRBD2,15,TRBV6-5,CASSRGGLVEGEQFF,TGTGCCAGCAGCCGGGGGGGACTAGTTGAGGGTGAGCAGTTCTTC
few,TRBJ2-3,TRBD2,14,TRBV5-1,CASSSGGATDTQYF,TGCGCCAGCAGCAGCGGGGGGGCCACAGATACGCAGTATTTT
NA,TRBJ2-7,NA,13,TRBV28,CASRSGLNEGQYF,TGTGCCAGCAGGAGCGGCCTCAACGAGGGGCAGTACTTC
NA,TRBJ2-5,TRBD2,15,TRBV10-2,CASSEVREEIETQYF,TGCGCCAGCAGTGAAGTGCGGGAGGAAATAGAGACCCAGTACTTC
few,TRBJ2-7,NA,16,TRBV4-3,CASSHSATGESYEQYF,TGCGCCAGCAGCCACTCTGCGACAGGCGAGTCCTACGAGCAGTACTTC
NA,TRBJ1-2,TRBD1,13,TRBV7-6,CASSPGQNYGYTF,TGTGCCAGCAGCCCGGGACAGAACTATGGCTACACCTTC
NA,TRBJ2-5,TRBD1,14,TRBV28,CASSHQDRAETQYF,TGTGCCAGCAGTCATCAGGACAGGGCCGAGACCCAGTACTTC
NA,TRBJ2-3,TRBD1,16,TRBV19,CASSMVGQGISDTQYF,TGTGCCAGTAGTATGGTTGGACAGGGTATTTCAGATACGCAGTATTTT
NA,TRBJ1-1,NA,13,TRBV2,CASSEGIAGVAFF,TGTGCCAGCAGTGAAGGGATCGCAGGGGTTGCTTTCTTT
NA,TRBJ2-2,NA,13,TRBV7-6,CASSLGGGGELFF,TGTGCCAGCAGCTTAGGAGGCGGCGGGGAGCTGTTTTTT
NA,TRBJ2-2,TRBD1,15,TRBV6-5,CASSYGTGSSGELFF,TGTGCCAGCAGTTACGGGACAGGGAGTTCCGGGGAGCTGTTTTTT
few,TRBJ2-2,TRBD2,15,TRBV7-9,CASSLSGTHTGELFF,TGTGCCAGCAGCTTGAGCGGGACCCACACCGGGGAGCTGTTTTTT
NA,TRBJ1-2,NA,14,TRBV6-5,CASSYSSEDYGYTF,TGTGCCAGCAGTTACTCATCGGAGGACTATGGCTACACCTTC
NA,TRBJ1-1,NA,13,TRBV10-2,CASSEWSLTEAFF,TGCGCCAGCAGTGAGTGGAGTCTGACTGAAGCTTTCTTT
NA,TRBJ1-1,NA,14,TRBV15,CATSLSWGDTEAFF,TGTGCCACCAGCCTGTCGTGGGGGGACACTGAAGCTTTCTTT
NA,TRBJ2-1,TRBD2,17,TRBV4-1,CASSQVMGGTSRLEQFF,TGCGCCAGCAGCCAAGTAATGGGGGGGACTAGCCGATTAGAGCAGTTCTTC
NA,TRBJ1-1,NA,14,TRBV9,CASSVVGGSTEAFF,TGTGCCAGCAGCGTAGTCGGGGGGAGTACTGAAGCTTTCTTT
once,TRBJ2-3,NA,13,TRBV6-5,CASSQQLTDTQYF,TGTGCCAGCAGTCAACAGCTCACAGATACGCAGTATTTT
NA,TRBJ1-1,NA,12,TRBV7-9,CASSLSDTEAFF,TGTGCCAGCAGCTTATCGGACACTGAAGCTTTCTTT
once,TRBJ1-3,TRBD1,15,TRBV6-1,CASSGTAVFRNTIYF,TGTGCCAGCAGCGGGACAGCGGTCTTCCGAAACACCATATATTTT
NA,TRBJ1-2,NA,14,TRBV19,CASRAQGRIYGYTF,TGTGCCAGTAGAGCACAGGGCCGGATCTATGGCTACACCTTC
few,TRBJ2-7,TRBD2,14,TRBV6-5,CASSWTSQTYEQYF,TGTGCCAGCAGTTGGACTAGCCAAACCTACGAGCAGTACTTC
NA,TRBJ1-2,NA,15,TRBV5-4,CASSLVGSSGYGYTF,TGTGCCAGCAGCTTGGTTGGGTCCTCGGGCTATGGCTACACCTTC
NA,TRBJ2-1,NA,15,TRBV13,CASSLHGLSYNEQFF,TGTGCCAGCAGCTTACACGGACTCTCCTACAATGAGCAGTTCTTC